The 23 T cell receptor beta chains below come from one sample, sequenced in a study of blood T cells in healthy people across ages. Together with a sample-barcoded 5' primer, a J-beta primer mix was included in a second PCR lasting roughly 6 to 12 cycles. Using its own MiXCR run on the 5' RACE reads, TCRdb lists one record per CDR3 protein. The sample contains hundreds of thousands of distinct CDR3 sequences, around 45% of which appear only once. Sequencing was done on a sample of blood. The origin of the receptors is a man aged 55-75 years in good health.

This clonotype was observed a few times. The chain recombines TRBV7-2 with TRBJ1-5; D is uncertain. The V end was cut by 1 base, the J end by 0 bases, with 7 bases between. The CDR3 loop spans 15 amino acids. The V gene's germline CDR1 is SGHTA and CDR2 FQGNSA. The CDR3 reads CASSLEVYSNQPQHF. Here the CDR3 DNA reads TGTGCCAGCAGCTTAGAGGTATATAGCAATCAGCCCCAGCATTTT. Based on the CDR3 plus reference TRBV7-2 and TRBJ1-5, the full variable domain is GAGVSQSPSNKVTEKGKDVELRCDPISGHTALYWYRQSLGQGLEFLIYFQGNSAPDKSGLPSDRFSAERTGGSVSTLTIQRTQQEDSAVYLCASSLEVYSNQPQHFGDGTRLSIL.

The chain links TRBV9 to TRBJ2-5; the D is unclear. The germline V and J ends were trimmed by 3 bases and 0 bases, with 9 bases remaining between them. CDR3 length: 14 residues. Germline CDR1 reads SGDLS; CDR2 reads YYNGEE. The CDR3 loop reads CASSASVHQETQYF. The CDR3 DNA sequence: TGTGCCAGCAGCGCCTCAGTACACCAAGAGACCCAGTACTTC.

V gene TRBV5-1 combines with J gene TRBJ1-5; no reliable D call. V shed 4 bases and J shed 5 bases, with 10 bases lying between them. The length of the CDR3 is 13 residues. Germline values: CDR1 SGHRS, CDR2 YFSETQ. The CDR3 here is CASSRTFDQPQHF. The DNA for the CDR3 is TGCGCCAGCAGCCGGACGTTTGATCAGCCCCAGCATTTT.

This clonotype has more than one count but fewer than ten. V and J are TRBV28 and TRBJ2-1, with 9 bases lining up with TRBD2. CDR1 is MDHEN and CDR2 is SYDVKM in the germline V gene. The CDR3 totals 18 residues. Trimming at V came to 5 bases and at J to 4 bases, leaving 15 bases not matched to a gene. The CDR3 loop is CASSQLAGRNTFYNEQFF. In DNA form, the CDR3 reads TGTGCCAGCAGTCAACTAGCGGGTCGAAATACCTTTTACAATGAGCAGTTCTTC.

The rearrangement joins TRBV4-3 to TRBJ1-6; D might be TRBD1 (5 bases). Germline V gene sequence: CDR1 LGHNA, CDR2 YSLEER. With 4 bases removed from V and 7 bases from J, the gap between germline ends came to 17 bases. CDR3 size: 16 residues. The chain's CDR3 is CASSLGLQEGNSPLHF. In nucleotides, the CDR3 is TGCGCCAGCAGCCTGGGACTTCAGGAGGGGAATTCACCCCTCCACTTT.

This clonotype came up once. This chain links TRBV12-3 or TRBV12-4 with TRBJ2-1, with 9 bases fitting TRBD2. J was trimmed by 7 bases and V by 5 bases; bases with no gene match: 9. The CDR3 spans 15 residues. The CDR3 DNA reads TGTGCCAGCAGTGGAAGCGGGGGGTCCGTAAATGAGCAGTTCTTC. This gives the protein CASSGSGGSVNEQFF.

This rearrangement joins TRBV20-1 to TRBJ1-5; the D is unclear. Germline CDR1 is DFQATT and CDR2 is SNEGSKA (reference sequence). The V end lost 0 bases, the J end lost 0 bases, and 9 bases lay between the germline ends. This CDR3 spans 15 amino acids. CDR3 nucleotide sequence: TGCAGTGCTAGAGAGATCAGAAATAGCAATCAGCCCCAGCATTTT. Translation: CSAREIRNSNQPQHF.

Turning to this clonotype: At one end, the junction sequence differs from germline, possibly due to a read error. J is TRBJ2-5 and V is TRBV5-1; 7 positions agree with TRBD1. Germline V gene sequence: CDR1 SGHRS, CDR2 YFSETQ. The CDR3 covers 14 residues. CDR3 loop: CASSLWGQKEAQYF. The CDR3 DNA follows: TGCGCCAGCAGCTTGTGGGGACAGAAAGAGGCCCAGTACTTC.

The chain couples TRBV20-1 to TRBJ1-4, with 10 positions matching TRBD1. The CDR3 consists of 13 residues. J gave up 8 bases and V 6 bases, and 6 bases lay outside the gene matches. The germline gives CDR1 DFQATT, CDR2 SNEGSKA (reference sequence). The CDR3 here is CSARTGGEEKLFF. DNA of the CDR3: TGCAGTGCCAGGACAGGGGGAGAGGAAAAACTGTTTTTT.

This clonotype was found a few times. The V call is TRBV20-1, the J call TRBJ2-7; 7 bases match TRBD1. The CDR3 is 15 residues long. From germline, CDR1 is DFQATT and CDR2 SNEGSKA (reference sequence). V dropped 1 base and J dropped 3; count of bases not matched to a gene: 9. The CDR3 nucleotides read TGCAGTGCTAGAGCCCAGACAGGGTCTATCTACGAGCAGTACTTC. This encodes CSARAQTGSIYEQYF.

The table lists this clonotype with a few counts. The V and J genes are TRBV5-6 and TRBJ2-7; D may be TRBD2 (6 bases). Germline assignment: CDR1 SGHDT and CDR2 YYEEEE. Trimming removed 4 bases at V and 5 bases at J, with 13 bases between. CDR3 length equals 13 residues. The CDR3 nucleotides read TGTGCCAGCAGCCGACGGGGGTCCCACGAGCAGTACTTC. As protein: CASSRRGSHEQYF. Using reference TRBV5-6 and TRBJ2-7 for the parts outside the CDR3, the full variable domain is DAGVTQSPTHLIKTRGQQVTLRCSPKSGHDTVSWYQQALGQGPQFIFQYYEEEERQRGNFPDRFSGHQFPNYSSELNVNALLLGDSALYLCASSRRGSHEQYFGPGTRLTVT.

This clonotype came up a few times. This chain uses TRBV20-1 with TRBJ1-2; 7 bases agree with TRBD1. V was clipped by 8 bases and J by 0 bases; unmatched bases: 15. There are 16 residues in the CDR3. From germline, CDR1 is DFQATT and CDR2 SNEGSKA (reference sequence). The CDR3 DNA is TGCAGTCCAACCAGGGGAGGGGGCTATGCTAACTATGGCTACACCTTC. It codes for CSPTRGGGYANYGYTF.

The chain links TRBV6-2 or TRBV6-3 to TRBJ2-1, with 8 nucleotides matching TRBD1. The end of the DNA aligns better with TRBJ2-7, so the J call may be wrong. The germline V gene has CDR1 MNHEY and CDR2 SVGEGT. The CDR3 is made up of 16 amino acids. The CDR3 DNA sequence: TGTGCCAGCAGTGATCTGGACAGGGATGTTTCCTACGAGCAGTACTTC. Translation gives CASSDLDRDVSYEQYF.

The chain has TRBV5-4 and TRBJ2-4; D is perhaps TRBD1 or TRBD2 (5 bases each). The V gene's germline CDR1 is SGHNT and CDR2 YYREEE (reference sequence). Trimming stripped 4 bases from V and 13 bases from J, with 21 bases between. The CDR3 has 14 residues. CDR3 residues: CASSPRDRDSEQYF. The CDR3 nucleotides are TGTGCCAGCAGCCCACGGGACCGGGATAGTGAGCAGTACTTC.

The chain is built from TRBV20-1 and TRBJ1-1, with D hard to call. The V gene lost 6 bases and the J gene lost 1 base, with 12 bases spanning the gap. There are 13 residues in the CDR3. The germline V gene encodes CDR1 DFQATT and CDR2 SNEGSKA (reference sequence). The CDR3 loop reads CSALRTQNTEAFF. CDR3 sequence (DNA): TGCAGTGCCCTTCGGACTCAGAACACTGAAGCTTTCTTT.

The CDR3 DNA sequence: TGCGCCAGCAGCCCTTGGGCTAGCGGGCGGGAGAGTGATACGCAGTATTTT. This sequence encodes CASSPWASGRESDTQYF. This sequence joins TRBV5-1 and TRBJ2-3; 8 bases map to TRBD2. The junction had 16 bases not matched to a gene; V was cut back by 4 bases and J by 6 bases. CDR1 is SGHRS, CDR2 YFSETQ, per germline. The CDR3 runs to 17 residues.

The rearrangement joins TRBV3-1 to TRBJ1-4; tentative D call: TRBD1 (6 bases). The germline V gene encodes CDR1 LGHDT and CDR2 YNNKEL (reference sequence). This CDR3 has 15 amino acids. Trimming removed 6 bases at V and 3 bases at J, with 14 bases between. The CDR3 DNA follows: TGTGCCAGCAGTAACAGGGACGGTGCTAATGAAAAACTGTTTTTT. It translates to CASSNRDGANEKLFF.

Only a few counts were recorded for this clonotype. The gene calls are TRBV2 and TRBJ1-5; unclear D gene. The length of the CDR3 is 13 residues. V lost 6 bases and J 5 bases, leaving 11 bases between the germline ends. Germline CDR1 SNHLY, CDR2 FYNNEI. CDR3 region: CASRRESDQPQHF. CDR3 nucleotides: TGTGCCAGCAGAAGGGAGAGCGATCAGCCCCAGCATTTT.

This clonotype has more than one count but fewer than ten. The chain uses TRBV5-1 and TRBJ2-7; D not resolved. The germline gives CDR1 SGHRS, CDR2 YFSETQ. The CDR3 has 17 amino acids. The V end was cut by 0 bases, the J end by 0 bases, with 16 bases between. The CDR3 DNA reads as TGCGCCAGCAGCTTGGGAGGATTCGGACCGGACTCCTACGAGCAGTACTTC. Protein sequence: CASSLGGFGPDSYEQYF.

The chain combines TRBV15 with TRBJ2-4; either TRBD1 or TRBD2 may supply D (6 bases each). Germline loops: CDR1 LNHNV, CDR2 YYDKDF (reference sequence). CDR3 size: 21 residues. V gave up 4 bases and J gave up 3 bases, with 31 bases separating them. CDR3 coding DNA: TGTGCCACCAGCAAGGGGGGCCGAAACTCGGTTTCTCGGAGCTACAAAAACATTCAGTACTTC. Translation gives CATSKGGRNSVSRSYKNIQYF.

The V and J genes are TRBV9 and TRBJ2-1, with 14 bases fitting TRBD2. Germline-derived CDR1 and CDR2 are SGDLS and YYNGEE. The CDR3 extends over 14 amino acids. J was trimmed by 9 bases and V by 3 bases; bases with no gene match: 2. The CDR3 DNA reads TGTGCCAGCAGCGAGGGACTAGCGGGGGTTGAGCAGTTCTTC. Amino acid sequence: CASSEGLAGVEQFF.

The chain links TRBV19 to TRBJ2-4; perhaps D is TRBD1 or TRBD2 (5 bases each). The DNA matches TRBJ2-7 better at its end, which makes the J call doubtful. Germline loops: CDR1 LNHDA, CDR2 SQIVND (reference sequence). The CDR3 sequence is 14 residues long. The CDR3 coding sequence is TGTGCCAGGAGGGACGCAAAATACTCCTACGAGCAGTACTTC. This encodes CARRDAKYSYEQYF.

This clonotype has only a few counts. The chain combines TRBV7-2 with TRBJ2-3; 11 bases line up with TRBD2. The CDR3 is 16 residues long. The V gene's germline CDR1 is SGHTA and CDR2 FQGNSA. The J segment lost 8 bases and the V segment lost 1 base, leaving 8 bases of the junction unmatched. The chain's CDR3 is CASSLVLAGGGGTQYF. The CDR3 DNA is TGTGCCAGCAGCTTAGTTCTAGCGGGGGGAGGAGGTACGCAGTATTTT. Based on the CDR3 plus reference TRBV7-2 and TRBJ2-3, the full variable domain is GAGVSQSPSNKVTEKGKDVELRCDPISGHTALYWYRQSLGQGLEFLIYFQGNSAPDKSGLPSDRFSAERTGGSVSTLTIQRTQQEDSAVYLCASSLVLAGGGGTQYFGPGTRLTVL.